The entry below describes one TCR beta chain. What it recognizes is unknown. Primers: 60 Vbeta forward and 13 Jbeta reverse. The repertoire was sequenced with immunoSEQ multiplex PCR; TCRdb's copy has only in-frame clones and lacks some. The sample holds around 200,000 clones, about four fifths seen once. Germline CDR1 SGHAT, CDR2 FQNNGV. The germline V and J ends were trimmed by 4 bases and 6 bases, with 8 bases remaining between them. CDR3 length: 12 residues. The sample comes from a study of cytomegalovirus exposure and HLA in healthy donors. The study's findings and limits: Earlier findings revealed that most TCR beta V segments proved productive either about 87% or about 30% of the time. Solely CMV serostatus was available to characterize immune exposure. In a later analysis, DRB1 alleles had the most associated TCRs; HLA-C alleles the fewest.

The clonotype was recovered from a woman aged 45 to 65 in good health and CMV-seropositive. Sequenced material: PBMCs. The chain combines TRBV11-2 with TRBJ2-3; D is uncertain. CDR3 sequence (DNA): TGTGCCAGCAGCTCTAATTGGGATACGCAGTATTTT. The encoded protein is CASSSNWDTQYF.